Below are 32 T cell receptor beta chains sequenced from a single sample in a study of shared clonotypes between healthy human individuals. Libraries were prepared by immunoSEQ multiplex PCR; TCRdb keeps only in-frame clonotypes and omits some of them. The profile shows over a million clones, roughly 98.5% of them singletons. Sequenced: naive CD4+ T cells sorted from blood. Subset denoted: CD45RA+ positively selected. Every receptor here comes from a man aged 30 to 45 in good health.

J is TRBJ1-1 and V is TRBV28; 8 bases fit TRBD1. CDR1 is MDHEN, CDR2 SYDVKM, per germline. J lost 1 base, V lost 3 bases, and 4 bases had no gene match. There are 15 residues in the CDR3. Here the CDR3 reads CASSFYDRGNTEAFF. The DNA for the CDR3 is TGTGCCAGCAGTTTTTACGACAGGGGGAACACTGAAGCTTTCTTT.

V usage is TRBV18 and J usage is TRBJ1-2, with D hard to call. The germline V and J ends were trimmed by 5 bases and 4 bases, with 23 bases remaining between them. Germline V gene lookup returns CDR1 KGHSH and CDR2 LQKENI. The CDR3 is 17 amino acids. The CDR3 region is CASSYTPPGGRSYGYTF. The CDR3 coding sequence is TGTGCCAGCTCATATACACCCCCAGGAGGGAGGTCCTATGGCTACACCTTC.

V and J are TRBV5-1 and TRBJ2-2; a possible D gene is TRBD1 (6 bases). Trimming cost V 2 bases and J 4 bases, with 15 bases left between them. The germline V gene has CDR1 SGHRS and CDR2 YFSETQ. The CDR3 length is 16 residues. The CDR3 sequence is CASSFDPSGVTGELFF. CDR3 bases: TGCGCCAGCAGCTTCGACCCGTCAGGGGTCACCGGGGAGCTGTTTTTT.

The chain is built from TRBV18 and TRBJ2-2, with 8 bases lining up with TRBD2. Germline V gives CDR1 KGHSH, CDR2 LQKENI. Unmatched junction bases numbered 13, after V lost 5 bases and J lost 5 bases. The length of the CDR3 is 17 residues. CDR3 sequence: CASSWYPAGAETGELFF. Here the CDR3 DNA reads TGTGCCAGCTCATGGTACCCAGCGGGAGCTGAGACCGGGGAGCTGTTTTTT.

Points on this clone: Within the sample, other DNA sequences also encode this same CDR3. V gene TRBV7-9 combines with J gene TRBJ2-7, with D possibly TRBD1 on 6 matching bases. The ends were cut back, 4 bases at V and 1 base at J, with 11 bases in the middle. The length of the CDR3 is 14 residues. Germline V gene lookup returns CDR1 SEHNR and CDR2 FQNEAQ (reference sequence). The CDR3 reads CASSSDRNSYEQYF. The CDR3 region has the DNA TGTGCCAGCAGCTCCGACAGGAATTCCTACGAGCAGTACTTC.

This chain joins TRBV5-1 and TRBJ2-7, with 15 bases matching TRBD2. Unmatched junction bases numbered 7, after V lost 0 bases and J lost 0 bases. The CDR3 sequence is 19 residues long. In germline, CDR1 is SGHRS, CDR2 YFSETQ. CDR3 loop: CASSLVGLAGGKSSYEQYF. Written as DNA, the CDR3 is TGCGCCAGCAGCTTGGTTGGACTAGCGGGAGGGAAAAGCTCCTACGAGCAGTACTTC.

Only one count was recorded for this clone. The V gene is TRBV5-1, the J gene TRBJ2-2; D remains ambiguous. This CDR3 has 15 residues. Trimming removed 4 bases from V and 1 base from J, with 11 bases in between. Germline V gene lookup returns CDR1 SGHRS and CDR2 YFSETQ. The CDR3 DNA follows: TGCGCCAGCAGCCGCCTAACTAAGAACACCGGGGAGCTGTTTTTT. It is translated as CASSRLTKNTGELFF.

This clone was observed once. The chain joins TRBV28 to TRBJ2-7; 7 nucleotides align to TRBD2. This CDR3 spans 12 amino acids. Looked up from germline, CDR1 is MDHEN and CDR2 is SYDVKM. The V and J ends lost 10 bases and 7 bases, in that order; junction bases with no gene match: 10. CDR3 in amino acids: CAIGRGFQEQYF. For the CDR3, the DNA is TGTGCCATTGGGAGGGGATTCCAAGAGCAGTACTTC.

The chain is built from TRBV29-1 and TRBJ2-3; possibly TRBD2 for D (6 bases). CDR3 length: 13 amino acids. The germline V and J ends were trimmed by 5 bases and 0 bases, with 9 bases remaining between them. Germline V gene lookup returns CDR1 SQVTM and CDR2 ANQGSEA. In nucleotides, the CDR3 is TGCAGCGTTTTAGCGGCTAGCACAGATACGCAGTATTTT. Protein sequence: CSVLAASTDTQYF.

The V gene is TRBV2, the J gene TRBJ1-2; D call uncertain. Trimming pared 6 bases from V and 2 bases from J, leaving 13 bases between. Germline loops: CDR1 SNHLY, CDR2 FYNNEI. CDR3 size: 14 residues. In DNA form, the CDR3 reads TGTGCCAGCAGGACTCGGACGGAAAACTATGGCTACACCTTC. This sequence encodes CASRTRTENYGYTF.

The count of this clone is one. The gene calls are TRBV2 and TRBJ2-7, with TRBD2 matching 8 bases. The CDR3 contains 12 residues. V shed 5 bases, J shed 6 bases, and the junction held 3 bases outside the gene matches. From germline, CDR1 is SNHLY and CDR2 FYNNEI. The CDR3: CASSTSGSEQYF. As DNA, the CDR3 is TGTGCCAGCAGTACTAGCGGATCCGAGCAGTACTTC.

The chain has TRBV28 and TRBJ2-5; D call uncertain. This CDR3 has 13 residues. V was shortened by 7 bases and J by 4 bases, with 13 bases between the two germline ends. CDR1 is MDHEN, CDR2 SYDVKM, per germline. DNA of the CDR3: TGTGCCAGCAACCCTCCGGGCAGAGAGACCCAGTACTTC. This gives the protein CASNPPGRETQYF.

The V gene is TRBV7-2, the J gene TRBJ2-4, with a weak D call TRBD2 (5 bases). CDR1 SGHTA and CDR2 FQGNSA come from the germline V gene. V was cut by 3 bases and J by 9 bases, with 12 bases left in between. The CDR3 spans 13 residues. Here the CDR3 DNA reads TGTGCCAGCAGCTTGCGGGCTCGAGGCATTCAGTACTTC. This translates into CASSLRARGIQYF.

This clone has just one count. The chain recombines TRBV7-2 with TRBJ2-7; possible D gene TRBD2, 5 bases. V lost 4 bases and J 0 bases, leaving 7 bases between the germline ends. Germline CDR1 reads SGHTA; CDR2 reads FQGNSA. This CDR3 region has 13 residues. CDR3 sequence reads: CASSYRGSYEQYF. CDR3 DNA: TGTGCCAGCAGCTACCGGGGCTCCTACGAGCAGTACTTC.

This clone appeared once. This chain uses TRBV7-8 with TRBJ2-5, with 13 bases fitting TRBD2. The CDR3 contains 18 residues. Germline V lookup: CDR1 SGHVS, CDR2 FQNEAQ. V dropped 0 bases and J dropped 2; count of bases not matched to a gene: 6. The CDR3 is CASSLARTSGSFQETQYF. The DNA for the CDR3 is TGTGCCAGCAGCTTAGCGAGGACTAGCGGGAGCTTTCAAGAGACCCAGTACTTC.

The chain is built from TRBV6-5 and TRBJ2-5; D unresolved. The CDR3 spans 15 residues. V was clipped by 6 bases and J by 7 bases, with 21 bases between them. The germline V gene has CDR1 MNHEY and CDR2 SVGAGI. The CDR3 nucleotides read TGTGCCAGCAGCCGCCCGGGCCCACAATCAGGGACCCAGTACTTC. Residues: CASSRPGPQSGTQYF.

The gene calls are TRBV10-1 and TRBJ1-1; TRBD1 might be the D (5 bases). The CDR3 extends over 13 amino acids. Between the trimmed V and J ends, which lost 3 bases and 1 base, there was a span of 6 bases. Germline loops: CDR1 WNHNN, CDR2 SYGVQD (reference sequence). The CDR3 coding sequence is TGCGCCAGCAGTGATACAGGGAACACTGAAGCTTTCTTT. Translated, it gives CASSDTGNTEAFF.

The chain carries TRBV30 and TRBJ1-5; D gene uncertain. There are 12 residues in the CDR3. Germline loops: CDR1 GTSNPN, CDR2 SVGIG (reference sequence). V lost 1 base and J 11 bases, leaving 12 bases between the germline ends. The CDR3 protein is CAWSDQDGAQHF. The CDR3 region has the DNA TGTGCCTGGAGTGACCAGGACGGTGCCCAGCATTTT. Full variable domain (rest looked up from reference TRBV30 and TRBJ1-5): SQTIHQWPATLVQPVGSPLSLECTVEGTSNPNLYWYRQAAGRGLQLLFYSVGIGQISSEVPQNLSASRPQDRQFILSSKKLLLSDSGFYLCAWSDQDGAQHFGDGTRLSIL.

This chain uses TRBV5-1 with TRBJ2-1, with 11 positions matching TRBD2. Germline V gene sequence: CDR1 SGHRS, CDR2 YFSETQ. V lost 4 bases, J lost 2 bases, and 5 bases stayed unmatched. The CDR3 runs 16 residues. The CDR3 nucleotides read TGCGCCAGCAGCAAGAGACTAGCGGGAACCTACAATGAGCAGTTCTTC. Its translation is CASSKRLAGTYNEQFF.

The chain joins TRBV14 to TRBJ2-2; D is possibly TRBD1 (6 bases). V was trimmed by 5 bases and J by 4 bases, leaving 8 bases between them. Germline V CDR1 and CDR2: SGHDN, FVKESK. The CDR3 has 13 amino acids. The CDR3 spells CASSLQGTGELFF. The CDR3 region has the DNA TGTGCCAGCAGCTTACAGGGCACCGGGGAGCTGTTTTTT.

This clone was seen once. The chain recombines TRBV10-3 with TRBJ1-1; D not resolved. CDR1 is ENHRY and CDR2 is SYGVKD in the germline V gene. Trimming cost V 4 bases and J 2 bases, with 8 bases left between them. The CDR3 sequence is 13 residues long. CDR3: CAISGGTNTEAFF. Written as DNA, the CDR3 is TGTGCCATCAGTGGGGGAACTAACACTGAAGCTTTCTTT.

V is TRBV11-2 and J is TRBJ1-5; tentative D call: TRBD1 (5 bases). The germline V gene encodes CDR1 SGHAT and CDR2 FQNNGV. This CDR3 has 14 residues. The ends were cut back, 0 bases at V and 6 bases at J, with 9 bases in the middle. CDR3 sequence (DNA): TGTGCCAGCAGCTTAGAAAGGGGCCGTCAGCCCCAGCATTTT. The encoded protein is CASSLERGRQPQHF.

The CDR3 reads CASFKGSYYNEQFF. The CDR3 nucleotides are TGTGCCAGCTTTAAGGGCAGCTATTACAATGAGCAGTTCTTC. The chain employs TRBV6-5 and TRBJ2-1; D is uncertain. CDR1 is MNHEY, CDR2 SVGAGI, per germline. Trimming pared 8 bases from V and 4 bases from J, leaving 15 bases between. The CDR3 extends over 14 amino acids.

Here the CDR3 DNA reads TGTGCCAGCAGTCCTTTGGGGAACACCATATATTTT. Protein product: CASSPLGNTIYF. The gene calls are TRBV11-2 and TRBJ1-3; D is undetermined. Looked up from germline, CDR1 is SGHAT and CDR2 is FQNNGV. V was cut by 6 bases and J by 7 bases, with 10 bases left in between. The CDR3 contains 12 residues.

Concerning this clone itself: The same CDR3 is also encoded by other DNA sequences in this sample. The CDR3 is CASSQDLNQPQHF. The CDR3 coding sequence is TGCGCCAGCAGCCAAGATTTGAATCAGCCCCAGCATTTT. The chain employs TRBV4-3 and TRBJ1-5, with D uncertain. The V gene lost 0 bases and the J gene lost 4 bases, with 4 bases spanning the gap. The CDR3 loop spans 13 amino acids. CDR1 is LGHNA, CDR2 YSLEER, per germline.

The chain has TRBV6-6 and TRBJ1-1; the D gene is possibly TRBD1 (5 bases). Per germline, CDR1 MNHNY and CDR2 SVGAGI (reference sequence). Trimming cost V 8 bases and J 3 bases, with 16 bases left between them. The CDR3 length is 14 residues. The CDR3 spells CASSSRGGDTEAFF. For the CDR3, the DNA is TGTGCCAGCTCATCCCGCGGAGGGGACACTGAAGCTTTCTTT.

The V and J genes are TRBV25-1 and TRBJ1-1; tentatively, D is TRBD1 (5 bases). This CDR3 has 15 residues. V lost 4 bases, J lost 4 bases, and 16 bases lay in between. Per germline, CDR1 MGHDK and CDR2 SYGVNS. CDR3: CASSVGALGSTEAFF. The DNA of the CDR3 is TGTGCCAGCAGTGTCGGGGCCCTCGGCAGCACTGAAGCTTTCTTT.

With respect to this clone: Other nucleotide sequences from this sample produce the same CDR3. The gene calls are TRBV12-5 and TRBJ2-5; 7 bases line up with TRBD1. Trimming cost V 6 bases and J 4 bases; bases outside gene matches: 8. CDR1 and CDR2 from the germline V gene are LGHNT and FRNRAP. CDR3 length equals 14 residues. CDR3 sequence: CASGSGQPGETQYF. The CDR3 DNA reads TGTGCTAGTGGGTCGGGACAGCCTGGAGAGACCCAGTACTTC.

V is TRBV5-4 and J is TRBJ2-7, with D tentatively TRBD2 (5 bases). From germline, CDR1 is SGHNT and CDR2 YYREEE (reference sequence). The length of the CDR3 is 16 residues. V lost 1 base and J lost 2, with 16 bases in between. The CDR3 DNA reads TGTGCCAGCAGCTTGCTTAGTTTTGGACTTACCTACGAGCAGTACTTC. Protein: CASSLLSFGLTYEQYF.

J is TRBJ1-5 and V is TRBV27; tentative D call: TRBD1 (5 bases). The CDR3 loop spans 15 amino acids. Germline V lookup: CDR1 MNHEY, CDR2 SMNVEV (reference sequence). The V end was cut by 2 bases, the J end by 8 bases, with 16 bases between. CDR3 nucleotides: TGTGCCAGCAGTTTAAGGTCAGGGATCGCCGAGCCCCAGCATTTT. Translating gives CASSLRSGIAEPQHF.

This chain links TRBV27 with TRBJ2-7; TRBD2 might be the D (6 bases). Trimming pared 0 bases from V and 2 bases from J, leaving 14 bases between. Germline CDR1 and CDR2: MNHEY and SMNVEV (reference sequence). The CDR3 runs 16 residues. The CDR3 bases are TGTGCCAGCAGTTTATCTTCGGGGGTGCGGGCCTACGAGCAGTACTTC. Amino acids: CASSLSSGVRAYEQYF.

This sequence joins TRBV11-2 and TRBJ2-1, with 16 bases lining up with TRBD2. The CDR3 sequence is 15 residues long. V shed 6 bases and J 6 bases; nucleotides not matched to a gene: 2. Germline V gene lookup returns CDR1 SGHAT and CDR2 FQNNGV. The CDR3 loop reads CASRGLAGGFNEQFF. DNA for the CDR3: TGTGCCAGCAGGGGACTAGCGGGGGGGTTCAATGAGCAGTTCTTC.